These 14 T cell receptor beta chains originate from one sample sequenced in a study of a mutant IDH1 vaccine in newly diagnosed glioma. Assay used: immunoSEQ multiplex PCR; TCRdb lists only in-frame clones, some missing. The sample consists of 45,000 to 55,000 clones, approximately 88% of them appearing once. These receptors lack a known antigen. Stated time point: week 47, end of study. Every vaccination contained 300 ug of the mutant IDH1 20-mer peptide and was paired with topical imiquimod. The sample here was PBMCs, taken from a glioma patient whose treatment included an IDH1 peptide vaccine. Source of these receptors: a woman in her thirties with glioma. Some clones in this sample may be carry-over from other donors' samples.

The rearrangement links TRBV27 to TRBJ2-7; 8 bases map to TRBD1. J was trimmed by 2 bases and V by 2 bases; bases with no gene match: 2. The CDR3 is made up of 14 amino acids. Germline-derived CDR1 and CDR2 are MNHEY and SMNVEV (reference sequence). CDR3: CASSLGQGPYEQYF. Here the CDR3 DNA reads TGTGCCAGCAGTTTAGGACAGGGACCCTACGAGCAGTACTTC.

The genes are TRBV6-1 and TRBJ1-1, with unresolved D. Looked up from germline, CDR1 is MNHNS and CDR2 is SASEGT. V lost 3 bases and J lost 10, with 9 bases in between. The CDR3 length is 11 residues. CDR3 nucleotide sequence: TGTGCCAGCAGTGAGGGGAGGAGAGCTTTCTTT. The encoded protein is CASSEGRRAFF.

The V and J genes are TRBV4-1 and TRBJ1-4; tentative D call: TRBD1 (5 bases). This CDR3 is 16 amino acids long. Germline CDR1 MGHRA, CDR2 YSYEKL. V lost 8 bases and J lost 0, with 16 bases in between. Here the CDR3 DNA reads TGCGCCAGCCGGCCGGGGGAAGGAGCAACTAATGAAAAACTGTTTTTT. It yields the protein CASRPGEGATNEKLFF.

The J gene is TRBJ1-5, the V gene TRBV4-1, with D maybe TRBD1 (6 bases). CDR1 and CDR2 from the germline V gene are MGHRA and YSYEKL. V lost 1 base and J 11 bases, leaving 18 bases between the germline ends. The CDR3 has 15 amino acids. CDR3 residues: CASSQGITGTDAQHF. CDR3 bases: TGCGCCAGCAGCCAAGGCATAACAGGGACGGATGCCCAGCATTTT.

V gene TRBV6-1 combines with J gene TRBJ1-1, with D perhaps TRBD1 (5 bases). From germline, CDR1 is MNHNS and CDR2 SASEGT. Trimming took 3 bases from V and 1 from J, leaving 9 bases between them. The CDR3 has 14 residues. CDR3 protein: CASSEYDRNTEAFF. The DNA of the CDR3 is TGTGCCAGCAGTGAGTACGACAGGAACACTGAAGCTTTCTTT.

The V call is TRBV29-1, the J call TRBJ1-2; D is unclear. The CDR3 sequence is 12 residues long. Trimming left V 6 bases short and J 5 bases short, with 13 bases between. The germline V gene encodes CDR1 SQVTM and CDR2 ANQGSEA. The CDR3, as DNA: TGCAGCGTCTCTGAGGGAGGGTATGGCTACACCTTC. Amino acid sequence: CSVSEGGYGYTF.

The chain recombines TRBV4-1 with TRBJ2-1; perhaps TRBD2 as D (5 bases). Trimming removed 4 bases at V and 7 bases at J, with 14 bases between. The CDR3 extends over 14 amino acids. The germline gives CDR1 MGHRA, CDR2 YSYEKL. The CDR3 nucleotides are TGCGCCAGCAGCCTATTACTAGTGAGTAATGAGCAGTTCTTC. Amino acid sequence: CASSLLLVSNEQFF.

The chain combines TRBV9 with TRBJ2-1; no clear D gene. Germline V gene sequence: CDR1 SGDLS, CDR2 YYNGEE. Between the trimmed V and J ends, which lost 1 base and 0 bases, there was a span of 17 bases. This CDR3 spans 18 amino acids. CDR3 nucleotide sequence: TGTGCCAGCAGCGTAACGGTCTCCATCTACAGCTCCTACAATGAGCAGTTCTTC. This gives the protein CASSVTVSIYSSYNEQFF.

The rearrangement links TRBV2 to TRBJ2-3, with D tentatively TRBD1 (6 bases). CDR1 and CDR2 (germline): SNHLY, FYNNEI. This CDR3 has 15 amino acids. Between the trimmed V and J ends, which lost 2 bases and 7 bases, there was a span of 16 bases. DNA for the CDR3: TGTGCCAGCAGTGAATTGGCAGGGGTTAGAAATACGCAGTATTTT. Translating gives CASSELAGVRNTQYF.

This clone was recorded once. This chain connects TRBV4-1 to TRBJ2-7, with D perhaps given as TRBD1 or TRBD2 (5 bases each). Looked up from germline, CDR1 is MGHRA and CDR2 is YSYEKL. V was pared by 1 base and J by 4 bases, with 14 bases between. The CDR3 is made up of 15 amino acids. CDR3 loop: CASSQGDQPLYEQYF. The CDR3 DNA reads TGCGCCAGCAGCCAAGGGGACCAACCTCTGTACGAGCAGTACTTC.

The chain is built from TRBV5-1 and TRBJ1-2; D possibly corresponds to TRBD1 (6 bases). The V and J ends lost 5 bases and 7 bases respectively, with 21 bases between them. CDR1 is SGHRS, CDR2 YFSETQ, per germline. This CDR3 comprises 15 residues. Written as DNA, the CDR3 is TGCGCCAGCAGAAAAGTGGGGGCCGGTGACGCTGGCTACACCTTC. It codes for CASRKVGAGDAGYTF.

J is TRBJ1-4 and V is TRBV6-5; D gene uncertain. The germline CDR1 and CDR2 sequences are MNHEY and SVGAGI. Trimming removed 0 bases at V and 1 base at J, with 3 bases between. The CDR3 sequence is 14 residues long. The CDR3 reads CASSYSGTNEKLFF. CDR3 nucleotides: TGTGCCAGCAGTTACTCGGGAACTAATGAAAAACTGTTTTTT.

The rearrangement uses TRBV19 and TRBJ1-2; 8 bases map to TRBD1. V shed 3 bases and J 8 bases; nucleotides not matched to a gene: 11. The CDR3 has 15 residues. The germline gives CDR1 LNHDA, CDR2 SQIVND (reference sequence). CDR3 in DNA: TGTGCCAGTAGTATCTCAGGGGGCAGCTTTGTCGGCTACACCTTC. It yields the protein CASSISGGSFVGYTF.

This clone came up once. The chain couples TRBV2 to TRBJ2-5, with D uncertain. Between the trimmed V and J ends, which lost 0 bases and 2 bases, there was a span of 10 bases. The CDR3 is 15 amino acids. CDR1 and CDR2 from the germline V gene are SNHLY and FYNNEI. CDR3 bases: TGTGCCAGCAGTGAAGCCCCCGGATCTCAAGAGACCCAGTACTTC. Its translation is CASSEAPGSQETQYF.